This T cell receptor (beta chain) derives from a study of blood T cell repertoires in COVID-19. On the study more broadly: The cDNA or gDNA used as material had been derived from T cells, B-cell-depleted T cells, or PBMCs.

Authors' data handling: Amplified reference gene primers provided the basis for estimating nucleated cell counts. Libraries were prepared by immunoSEQ multiplex PCR; TCRdb keeps only in-frame clonotypes and omits some of them. The DNA gave D and trimming, while V, J and clone size come from that table. The table records 150,000 or so clones, over 80% of them present only once. The CDR3 extends over 16 amino acids. CDR1 is LNHDA, CDR2 SQIVND, per germline (reference sequence). V lost 4 bases, J lost 4 bases, and 9 bases stayed unmatched. The sequenced sample was peripheral blood. The receptor's source is an older man with acute or convalescent COVID-19. This chain joins TRBV19 and TRBJ2-2, with 7 bases matching TRBD1. The CDR3 is CASSTGTVGGTGELFF. CDR3 bases: TGTGCCAGTAGTACTGGGACAGTCGGTGGCACCGGGGAGCTGTTTTTT.